This entry is about one T cell receptor (beta chain). Every contributor of samples was a Caucasian grown-up residing in Nashville, Tennessee. The CDR3 runs 15 residues. V was trimmed by 0 bases and J by 6 bases, leaving 12 bases between them. Germline V lookup: CDR1 ENHRY, CDR2 SYGVKD. The data were obtained in a study of shared clonotypes between healthy human individuals. Data came from immunoSEQ multiplex PCR; TCRdb stores just in-frame clones and leaves some out. The profile shows hundreds of thousands of clones, roughly 77% of them singletons. The receptor was isolated from a woman aged 40 to 50 in good health. Some clones in this sample may be carry-over from other donors' samples. Material for sequencing was PBMCs. This rearrangement joins TRBV10-3 to TRBJ2-1; D uncertain. The CDR3: CAISESARKANEQFF. The CDR3 DNA reads as TGTGCCATCAGTGAGTCGGCGAGAAAGGCCAATGAGCAGTTCTTC.